A single sample is the source of the 28 T cell receptor beta chains below, sequenced in a study of regulatory T cells in long-lasting Graves disease. Arm-PCR with iRepertoire HTBI primers amplified the CDR3 regions for these TCR beta libraries. A single record per CDR3 protein comes from TCRdb applying MiXCR to the multiplex PCR reads. The data show 400,000 to 550,000 distinct CDR3 sequences, less than 20% seen once. Stated time point: newly diagnosed GD, antithyroid drugs for less than 3 months. PBMCs were the source of the RNA used for TCR sequencing. A further study also used this sample, focusing on T cells in Graves' hyperthyroidism and ophthalmopathy.

Source: peripheral blood mononuclear cells (PBMCs), taken at new diagnosis, from a patient treated with antithyroid drugs. The receptors originated from a woman younger than 45 with Graves disease.

The chain links TRBV6-1 to TRBJ1-1, with a possible D match to TRBD1 (5 bases). Trimming removed 6 bases from V and 4 bases from J, with 9 bases in between. Germline CDR1 reads MNHNS; CDR2 reads SASEGT. CDR3 length: 12 amino acids. CDR3 in DNA: TGTGCCAGCAGCAAGAGGGGCACTGAAGCTTTCTTT. It is translated as CASSKRGTEAFF.

The rearrangement uses TRBV20-1 and TRBJ1-2; tentative D call: TRBD1 (6 bases). In germline, CDR1 is DFQATT, CDR2 SNEGSKA (reference sequence). This CDR3 is 14 amino acids long. With 0 bases removed from V and 8 bases from J, the gap between germline ends came to 16 bases. CDR3 coding DNA: TGCAGTGCTAGAGATGGGAACAGGGAGCGAGGCTACACCTTC. Protein product: CSARDGNRERGYTF.

This clonotype was observed a handful of times. The chain joins TRBV28 to TRBJ2-2, with 8 positions matching TRBD2. Per the germline V gene, CDR1 is MDHEN and CDR2 is SYDVKM. The ends lost 5 bases at V and 5 bases at J; junction bases unmatched: 10. CDR3 size: 16 residues. The CDR3 protein is CASSPPPGGSTGELFF. CDR3 bases: TGTGCCAGCAGTCCACCCCCGGGGGGGTCAACCGGGGAGCTGTTTTTT.

This clonotype was observed at least ten times. J is TRBJ2-1 and V is TRBV12-3 or TRBV12-4, with 7 bases lining up with TRBD1. CDR3 length equals 17 residues. The trim removed 1 base at V and 4 bases at J, leaving 10 bases unmatched. This CDR3 reads CASSLGPGHRGYNEQFF. The DNA of the CDR3 is TGTGCCAGCAGTTTAGGCCCGGGGCACAGGGGATACAATGAGCAGTTCTTC.

This clonotype came up many times. This chain joins TRBV28 and TRBJ2-7; TRBD2 might be the D (5 bases). From germline, CDR1 is MDHEN and CDR2 SYDVKM. Trimming left V 4 bases short and J 3 bases short, with 10 bases between. The CDR3 is 13 residues long. CDR3 bases: TGTGCCAGCAGTTGGGGAGTGATCTACGAGCAGTACTTC. Amino acid sequence: CASSWGVIYEQYF.

This clonotype was seen a handful of times. The chain recombines TRBV2 with TRBJ1-4, with D unclear. The V end was cut by 5 bases, the J end by 10 bases, with 5 bases between. The CDR3 spans 10 residues. CDR1 is SNHLY and CDR2 is FYNNEI in the germline V gene. The DNA for the CDR3 is TGTGCCAGCAGTCTCGCAAAACTGTTTTTT. Translating it yields CASSLAKLFF.

The rearrangement joins TRBV3-1 to TRBJ2-1; 8 bases line up with TRBD2. Germline CDR1 is LGHDT and CDR2 is YNNKEL (reference sequence). This CDR3 spans 16 amino acids. V trimming: 0 bases; J trimming: 8 bases; junction bases outside the gene matches: 9. CDR3 region: CASSQETSGLAHEQFF. The CDR3 nucleotides are TGTGCCAGCAGCCAAGAAACGTCCGGACTAGCACATGAGCAGTTCTTC.

The J gene is TRBJ2-5, the V gene TRBV3-1; 11 bases match TRBD2. CDR1 LGHDT and CDR2 YNNKEL come from the germline V gene (reference sequence). The CDR3 runs to 16 residues. V trimming: 3 bases; J trimming: 4 bases; junction bases outside the gene matches: 7. CDR3 residues: CASSQISGRDTETQYF. CDR3 DNA sequence: TGTGCCAGCAGCCAGATTAGCGGGAGGGATACAGAGACCCAGTACTTC.

This clonotype was seen at least ten times. The chain links TRBV9 to TRBJ2-7, with D possibly being TRBD2 (5 bases). Trimming stripped 3 bases from V and 5 bases from J, with 18 bases between. The CDR3 has 15 amino acids. The V gene's germline CDR1 is SGDLS and CDR2 YYNGEE. DNA of the CDR3: TGTGCCAGCAGCGCCCTCTCCACTAGATCCGACGAGCAGTACTTC. Residues: CASSALSTRSDEQYF.

This clonotype showed up just a few times. The chain uses TRBV28 and TRBJ2-7; 10 positions agree with TRBD1. The junction had 16 bases not matched to a gene; V was cut back by 5 bases and J by 3 bases. The CDR3 runs to 18 residues. Germline CDR1 is MDHEN and CDR2 is SYDVKM. The CDR3 sequence is CASSPGLTDRGRIYEQYF. As DNA, the CDR3 is TGTGCCAGCAGTCCTGGCCTGACTGACAGGGGGCGAATCTACGAGCAGTACTTC.

This clonotype was observed many times. The genes are TRBV5-1 and TRBJ1-4; D not certain. The CDR3 is made up of 15 amino acids. Trimming removed 1 base at V and 6 bases at J, with 13 bases between. Looked up from germline, CDR1 is SGHRS and CDR2 is YFSETQ. The CDR3 nucleotides read TGCGCCAGCAGCTTGACACCCTCTTTGGATGAAAAACTGTTTTTT. Its protein product is CASSLTPSLDEKLFF.

On this clonotype itself: This may stem from a read error, because a much larger clone lies one nucleotide away. The rearrangement links TRBV6-4 to TRBJ1-4; no clear D gene. The length of the CDR3 is 15 residues. Germline CDR1 MRHNA, CDR2 SNTAGT. In DNA, the CDR3 is TGTGCCAGCAGTTTACCCGATCGGGCTAATGAAAAACGGTTTTTT. It codes for CASSLPDRANEKRFF.

This clonotype was detected ten times or more. This chain uses TRBV6-5 with TRBJ1-5; D may be TRBD1 (5 bases). This CDR3 region has 16 residues. The germline gives CDR1 MNHEY, CDR2 SVGAGI. V was pared by 5 bases and J by 0 bases, with 14 bases between. CDR3 region: CASSHWDGFSNQPQHF. In nucleotides, the CDR3 is TGTGCCAGCAGTCACTGGGACGGATTTAGCAATCAGCCCCAGCATTTT.

The chain couples TRBV6-2 or TRBV6-3 to TRBJ2-5, with 10 bases that match TRBD2. Germline CDR1 is MNHEY and CDR2 is SVGEGT. V shed 2 bases and J 3 bases; nucleotides not matched to a gene: 3. The CDR3 consists of 15 residues. Here the CDR3 DNA reads TGTGCCAGCAGTTACCTAGGGACTAGCGAAGAGACCCAGTACTTC. Protein sequence: CASSYLGTSEETQYF.

This clonotype was picked up many times. The chain recombines TRBV28 with TRBJ1-1, with unresolved D. Trimming cost V 5 bases and J 6 bases, with 16 bases left between them. Germline lookup yields CDR1 MDHEN and CDR2 SYDVKM. The CDR3 sequence is 14 residues long. Written as DNA, the CDR3 is TGTGCCAGCAGTCGGGGATTTCTAGGCGCTGAAGCTTTCTTT. Translating it yields CASSRGFLGAEAFF. Supplemented by reference TRBV28 and TRBJ1-1, the full variable domain reads DVKVTQSSRYLVKRTGEKVFLECVQDMDHENMFWYRQDPGLGLRLIYFSYDVKMKEKGDIPEGYSVSREKKERFSLILESASTNQTSMYLCASSRGFLGAEAFFGQGTRLTVV.

As to this clonotype: A much bigger clone sits one base away, suggesting this may be a read error. The rearrangement uses TRBV10-3 and TRBJ1-5; D possibly corresponds to TRBD1 (5 bases). CDR3 size: 16 residues. Germline CDR1 reads ENHRY; CDR2 reads SYGVKD. Trimming pared 3 bases from V and 5 bases from J, leaving 17 bases between. CDR3 protein: CAISEASGQRHQPQHF. In nucleotides, the CDR3 is TGTGCCATCAGTGAAGCCTCCGGACAACGTCATCAGCCCCAGCATTTT.

The rearrangement links TRBV5-1 to TRBJ2-3, with 7 bases lining up with TRBD1. Germline V gene sequence: CDR1 SGHRS, CDR2 YFSETQ. This CDR3 has 16 residues. V trimming: 2 bases; J trimming: 4 bases; junction bases outside the gene matches: 10. CDR3 sequence reads: CASSFLTGTLADTQYF. The CDR3 DNA follows: TGCGCCAGCAGCTTCCTGACAGGGACATTGGCAGATACGCAGTATTTT.

The rearrangement uses TRBV6-2 or TRBV6-3 and TRBJ2-2; 14 bases fit TRBD2. The CDR3 length is 20 residues. Germline V gene lookup returns CDR1 MNHEY and CDR2 SVGEGT. Trimming took 2 bases from V and 6 from J; bases not matched to a gene: 14. CDR3 loop: CASSYRPGTSGSGPPGELFF. In DNA form, the CDR3 reads TGTGCCAGCAGTTACAGGCCCGGGACTAGCGGGAGTGGTCCCCCCGGGGAGCTGTTTTTT.

This clonotype was seen many times. The chain's CDR3 is CASSFLGGFRDEQFF. The DNA for the CDR3 is TGTGCCAGCAGCTTTTTAGGGGGTTTTCGGGATGAGCAGTTCTTC. The gene calls are TRBV11-2 and TRBJ2-1; weak D call: TRBD1 (6 bases). The CDR3 loop spans 15 amino acids. CDR1 is SGHAT and CDR2 is FQNNGV in the germline V gene. The ends were cut back, 3 bases at V and 8 bases at J, with 17 bases in the middle. The variable domain in full, with the rest retrieved from reference TRBV11-2 and TRBJ2-1, is EAGVAQSPRYKIIEKRQSVAFWCNPISGHATLYWYQQILGQGPKLLIQFQNNGVVDDSQLPKDRFSAERLKGVDSTLKIQPAKLEDSAVYLCASSFLGGFRDEQFFGPGTRLTVL.

The table lists this clonotype with a few counts. The V gene is TRBV4-3, the J gene TRBJ2-5, with no clear D. The CDR3 length is 13 residues. Trimming took 3 bases from V and 2 from J, leaving 7 bases between them. Germline assignment: CDR1 LGHNA and CDR2 YSLEER. CDR3 region: CASSHSKQETQYF. The CDR3 DNA sequence: TGCGCCAGCAGCCATTCGAAGCAAGAGACCCAGTACTTC.

At least ten counts were recorded for this clonotype. The chain's CDR3 is CSARVVTTSYNEQFF. The CDR3 DNA sequence: TGCAGTGCTAGAGTCGTGACGACCTCCTACAATGAGCAGTTCTTC. The V call is TRBV20-1, the J call TRBJ2-1; D remains unclear. V shed 1 base and J shed 0 bases, with 10 bases lying between them. This CDR3 has 15 residues. In germline, CDR1 is DFQATT, CDR2 SNEGSKA (reference sequence).

With regard to this clonotype: This may stem from a read error, because a much larger clone lies one nucleotide away. The gene calls are TRBV5-1 and TRBJ2-1; D may be TRBD1 (6 bases). The CDR3 runs 16 residues. CDR1 is SGHRS, CDR2 YFSETQ, per germline. The CDR3 region is CASSLVGTPSYNDQFF. The CDR3 DNA is TGCGCCAGCAGCTTGGTAGGGACACCTTCCTACAATGATCAGTTCTTC. The full variable domain, with the rest looked up from reference TRBV5-1 and TRBJ2-1, is KAGVTQTPRYLIKTRGQQVTLSCSPISGHRSVSWYQQTPGQGLQFLFEYFSETQRNKGNFPGRFSGRQFSNSRSEMNVSTLELGDSALYLCASSLVGTPSYNDQFFGPGTRLTVL.

This clonotype showed up just a few times. V is TRBV3-1 and J is TRBJ1-5; no firm D call. CDR1 is LGHDT and CDR2 is YNNKEL in the germline V gene (reference sequence). V was clipped by 2 bases and J by 3 bases, with 11 bases between them. This CDR3 has 15 residues. The CDR3 reads CASSQSKGLNQPQHF. CDR3 nucleotides: TGTGCCAGCAGCCAATCCAAAGGGCTCAATCAGCCCCAGCATTTT. The full variable domain, with the rest looked up from reference TRBV3-1 and TRBJ1-5, is DTAVSQTPKYLVTQMGNDKSIKCEQNLGHDTMYWYKQDSKKFLKIMFSYNNKELIINETVPNRFSPKSPDKAHLNLHINSLELGDSAVYFCASSQSKGLNQPQHFGDGTRLSIL.

This clonotype was detected many times. The CDR3 DNA is TGTGCCAGCAGTCCCGTTTTGACAGAGTTCTCCTACGAGCAGTACTTC. Protein sequence: CASSPVLTEFSYEQYF. The chain employs TRBV28 and TRBJ2-7; D perhaps matches TRBD1 (5 bases). The germline CDR1 and CDR2 sequences are MDHEN and SYDVKM. This CDR3 has 16 amino acids. V was clipped by 5 bases and J by 0 bases, with 17 bases between them. Full variable domain (remainder filled in from reference TRBV28 and TRBJ2-7): DVKVTQSSRYLVKRTGEKVFLECVQDMDHENMFWYRQDPGLGLRLIYFSYDVKMKEKGDIPEGYSVSREKKERFSLILESASTNQTSMYLCASSPVLTEFSYEQYFGPGTRLTVT.

This clonotype was picked up many times. V and J are TRBV7-9 and TRBJ1-4; 7 bases agree with TRBD1. Germline V CDR1 and CDR2: SEHNR, FQNEAQ (reference sequence). The length of the CDR3 is 14 residues. Losses at the gene ends were 5 bases for V and 4 bases for J; bases not matched to a gene: 4. The CDR3 DNA reads as TGTGCCAGCAGCCCCCGGGACAGTAATGAAAAACTGTTTTTT. This codes for CASSPRDSNEKLFF.

On this clonotype: A much bigger clone sits one base away, suggesting this may be a read error. The chain couples TRBV7-3 to TRBJ2-1; 11 bases agree with TRBD2. This CDR3 contains 19 residues. Germline V lookup: CDR1 SGHTA, CDR2 FQGTGA. CDR3 DNA sequence: TGTGCCAGCAGCCCTGGACTAGCGGGCCCGAAACCCTCCTACAATGACCAGTTCTTC. Translated: CASSPGLAGPKPSYNDQFF.

This clonotype was observed at least ten times. This rearrangement joins TRBV11-1 to TRBJ2-5; 10 bases map to TRBD2. The CDR3 contains 17 residues. CDR1 is SGHAT, CDR2 FQDESV, per germline (reference sequence). Unmatched junction bases numbered 14, after V lost 5 bases and J lost 5 bases. In DNA, the CDR3 is TGTGCCAGCAGCGGCGGTGGACGAGCGGGAGGGATGGAGACCCAGTACTTC. It yields the protein CASSGGGRAGGMETQYF.

Notes on this clonotype: A single base separates this from a much larger clone, so it may be a read error. The rearrangement uses TRBV12-3 or TRBV12-4 and TRBJ2-7; 8 nucleotides align to TRBD1. Trimming at V came to 6 bases and at J to 7 bases, leaving 14 bases not matched to a gene. This CDR3 has 15 residues. As DNA, the CDR3 is TGTGCCAGCAGCGATCGGACAGGGTGGAACAATGAGCAGTACTTC. It codes for CASSDRTGWNNEQYF.